Listed here are 11 T cell receptor beta chains from one sample, sequenced in a study of vaccination and CD4 T cells after COVID-19. What these receptors recognize is not known. Treatment of the sample: approximately nine-day PBMC culture with coronavirus spike peptide pools or control peptides (ViraFEST assay). The Oncomine TCR Beta short-read assay sequenced DNA from cultured CD4+ T cells. TCRdb processed the PCR reads anew with MiXCR; each CDR3 protein has one entry. This sample has about 20,000 distinct CDR3 sequences, with 45% to 60% found just once. Source material: CD4+ T cells from blood, cultured in vitro. These receptors were collected from a human donor who had recovered from COVID-19.

The chain joins TRBV30 to TRBJ1-1, with unresolved D. Germline V gene sequence: CDR1 GTSNPN, CDR2 SVGIG (reference sequence). Trimming removed 4 bases at V and 4 bases at J, with 10 bases between. There are 12 residues in the CDR3. CDR3 sequence (DNA): TGTGCCTGGACCCGACCCAGCACTGAAGCTTTCTTT. The encoded protein is CAWTRPSTEAFF.

The V and J genes are TRBV6-2 or TRBV6-3 and TRBJ1-1; the D gene is possibly TRBD1 (6 bases). The V gene's germline CDR1 is MNHEY and CDR2 SVGEGT. CDR3 length: 11 residues. V lost 8 bases to trimming and J lost 7 bases, with 11 bases between them. The CDR3 nucleotides read TGTGCCAGCGCGGGGGCGGATGAAGCTTTCTTT. It translates to CASAGADEAFF.

CDR3 nucleotide sequence: TGTGCCAGCAGTCCCACCCGGACGGCTATGAACACCGGGGAGCTGTTTTTT. Residues: CASSPTRTAMNTGELFF. The chain recombines TRBV28 with TRBJ2-2; no clear D. Trimming removed 5 bases from V and 1 base from J, with 17 bases in between. This CDR3 is built from 17 residues. Per germline, CDR1 MDHEN and CDR2 SYDVKM.

The J gene is TRBJ2-3, the V gene TRBV5-1; the D is unclear. V lost 0 bases and J 4 bases, leaving 9 bases between the germline ends. The CDR3 contains 14 residues. Germline V gives CDR1 SGHRS, CDR2 YFSETQ. CDR3: CASSLGLQADTQYF. The CDR3, as DNA: TGCGCCAGCAGCTTGGGGCTGCAGGCAGATACGCAGTATTTT.

This clonotype turned up a few times. The genes are TRBV7-2 and TRBJ2-2, with a possible D match to TRBD1 (6 bases). V lost 6 bases, J lost 7 bases, and 9 bases lay in between. The V gene's germline CDR1 is SGHTA and CDR2 FQGNSA. The CDR3 is 12 residues long. CDR3 region: CASRWDNGELFF. The CDR3 coding sequence is TGTGCCAGCAGATGGGACAACGGGGAGCTGTTTTTT.

The chain has TRBV2 and TRBJ1-3; no reliable D call. Germline-derived CDR1 and CDR2 are SNHLY and FYNNEI. Trimming took 7 bases from V and 0 from J, leaving 13 bases between them. CDR3 size: 15 residues. As DNA, the CDR3 is TGTGCCAGCACTAATGGACGGAGCTCTGGAAACACCATATATTTT. Its translation is CASTNGRSSGNTIYF.

This clonotype was seen just once. The V and J genes are TRBV28 and TRBJ1-5; D perhaps matches TRBD1 (5 bases). The CDR3 covers 15 residues. Trimming cost V 7 bases and J 9 bases, with 22 bases left between them. Germline V CDR1 and CDR2: MDHEN, SYDVKM. As DNA, the CDR3 is TGTGCCAGCACCCCCGGGACCCAACTTTTTCGGCCCCAGCATTTT. Its translation is CASTPGTQLFRPQHF.

This clonotype has more than one count but fewer than ten. This rearrangement joins TRBV7-2 to TRBJ1-2; maybe TRBD1 (5 bases). V was cut by 6 bases and J by 8 bases, with 16 bases left in between. In germline, CDR1 is SGHTA, CDR2 FQGNSA. The CDR3 is made up of 13 amino acids. CDR3 DNA: TGTGCCAGCAGAAATACCGGGACGGAGGGCTACACCTTC. Residues: CASRNTGTEGYTF.

This chain joins TRBV28 and TRBJ1-5; D ambiguous. Germline CDR1 and CDR2: MDHEN and SYDVKM. Deletions cut 7 bases from V and 0 bases from J, with 7 bases between. The CDR3 runs 13 residues. The CDR3 protein is CASKEGSNQPQHF. The CDR3 DNA reads TGTGCCAGCAAAGAGGGTAGCAATCAGCCCCAGCATTTT.

CDR3 protein: CASSQGRATNTEAFF. The CDR3 DNA reads TGTGCCAGTAGTCAGGGCAGGGCGACGAACACTGAAGCTTTCTTT. V usage is TRBV19 and J usage is TRBJ1-1; TRBD1 might be the D (5 bases). V lost 5 bases, J lost 1 base, and 14 bases lay in between. The CDR3 spans 15 residues. Germline-derived CDR1 and CDR2 are LNHDA and SQIVND (reference sequence).

The V and J genes are TRBV11-2 and TRBJ2-1; 10 nucleotides line up with TRBD2. The CDR3 loop spans 16 amino acids. Germline CDR1 is SGHAT and CDR2 is FQNNGV. The ends lost 3 bases at V and 9 bases at J; junction bases unmatched: 11. The CDR3: CASSFTSGASYGEQFF. The CDR3 nucleotides are TGTGCCAGCAGCTTCACTAGCGGGGCCTCCTATGGTGAGCAGTTCTTC.